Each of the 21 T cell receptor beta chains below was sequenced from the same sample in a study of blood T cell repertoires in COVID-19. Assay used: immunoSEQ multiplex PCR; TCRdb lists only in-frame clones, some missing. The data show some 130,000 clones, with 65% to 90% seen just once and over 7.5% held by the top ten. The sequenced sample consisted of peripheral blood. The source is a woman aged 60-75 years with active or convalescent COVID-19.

Here the CDR3 DNA reads TGTGCCATCACTACAGAGCTCTCTGGAAACACCATATATTTT. Translating it yields CAITTELSGNTIYF. V is TRBV10-3 and J is TRBJ1-3, with no clear D. The CDR3 extends over 14 amino acids. Per germline, CDR1 ENHRY and CDR2 SYGVKD. Trimming left V 7 bases short and J 0 bases short, with 10 bases between.

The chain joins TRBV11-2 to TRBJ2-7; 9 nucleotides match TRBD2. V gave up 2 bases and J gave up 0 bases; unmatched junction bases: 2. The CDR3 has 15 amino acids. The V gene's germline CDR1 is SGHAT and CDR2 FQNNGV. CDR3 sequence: CASSLSSGSSYEQYF. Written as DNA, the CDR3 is TGTGCCAGCAGCTTAAGTAGCGGGAGCTCCTACGAGCAGTACTTC. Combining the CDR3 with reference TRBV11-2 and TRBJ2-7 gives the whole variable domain EAGVAQSPRYKIIEKRQSVAFWCNPISGHATLYWYQQILGQGPKLLIQFQNNGVVDDSQLPKDRFSAERLKGVDSTLKIQPAKLEDSAVYLCASSLSSGSSYEQYFGPGTRLTVT.

CDR3 sequence (DNA): TGTGCCAGCAGGGGAACAGGGGGTGGTACTGAAGCTTTCTTT. Amino acids: CASRGTGGGTEAFF. The gene calls are TRBV27 and TRBJ1-1; 8 bases match TRBD1. The CDR3 totals 14 residues. Germline lookup yields CDR1 MNHEY and CDR2 SMNVEV (reference sequence). After removal of 6 bases from V and 5 bases from J, the junction contained 8 bases not matched to a gene.

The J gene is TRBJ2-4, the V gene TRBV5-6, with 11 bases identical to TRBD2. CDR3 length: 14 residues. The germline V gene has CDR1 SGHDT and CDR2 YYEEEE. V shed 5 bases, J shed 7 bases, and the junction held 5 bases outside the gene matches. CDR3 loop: CASSLAGGANIQYF. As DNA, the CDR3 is TGTGCCAGCAGTCTAGCGGGAGGAGCGAACATTCAGTACTTC.

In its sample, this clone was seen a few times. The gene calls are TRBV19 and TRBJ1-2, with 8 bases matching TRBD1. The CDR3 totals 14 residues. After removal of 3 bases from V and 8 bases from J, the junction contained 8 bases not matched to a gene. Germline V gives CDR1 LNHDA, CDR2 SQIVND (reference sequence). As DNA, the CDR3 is TGTGCCAGTAGTATGATCTGGGGACAGGAAGGCTACACCTTC. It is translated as CASSMIWGQEGYTF.

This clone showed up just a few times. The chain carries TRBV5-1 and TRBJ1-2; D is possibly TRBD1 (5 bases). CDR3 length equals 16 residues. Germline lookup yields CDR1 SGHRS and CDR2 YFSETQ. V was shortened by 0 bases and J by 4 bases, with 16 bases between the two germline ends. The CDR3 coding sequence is TGCGCCAGCAGCTTGGTTATGGGGCAGAGAACCTATGGCTACACCTTC. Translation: CASSLVMGQRTYGYTF. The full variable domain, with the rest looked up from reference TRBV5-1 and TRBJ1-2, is KAGVTQTPRYLIKTRGQQVTLSCSPISGHRSVSWYQQTPGQGLQFLFEYFSETQRNKGNFPGRFSGRQFSNSRSEMNVSTLELGDSALYLCASSLVMGQRTYGYTFGSGTRLTVV.

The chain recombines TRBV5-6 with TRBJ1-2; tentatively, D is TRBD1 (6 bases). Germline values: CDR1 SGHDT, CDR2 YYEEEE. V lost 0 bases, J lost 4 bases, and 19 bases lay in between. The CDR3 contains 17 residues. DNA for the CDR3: TGTGCCAGCAGCTTGGAAGGGGGTGGAGATTGGGGCTATGGCTACACCTTC. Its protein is CASSLEGGGDWGYGYTF.

CDR3: CASSLEQGMNEQYF. In DNA form, the CDR3 reads TGTGCCAGCAGCTTAGAACAGGGGATGAACGAGCAGTACTTC. The chain recombines TRBV7-2 with TRBJ2-7; 7 nucleotides align to TRBD1. This CDR3 has 14 amino acids. Germline CDR1 and CDR2: SGHTA and FQGNSA. V shed 1 base and J 5 bases; nucleotides not matched to a gene: 5.

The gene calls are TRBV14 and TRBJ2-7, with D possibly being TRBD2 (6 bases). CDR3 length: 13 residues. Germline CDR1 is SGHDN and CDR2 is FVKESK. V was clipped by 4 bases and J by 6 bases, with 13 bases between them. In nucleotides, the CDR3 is TGTGCCAGCAGCCCCCTGGGGGGTGGCGAGCAGTACGTC. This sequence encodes CASSPLGGGEQYV.

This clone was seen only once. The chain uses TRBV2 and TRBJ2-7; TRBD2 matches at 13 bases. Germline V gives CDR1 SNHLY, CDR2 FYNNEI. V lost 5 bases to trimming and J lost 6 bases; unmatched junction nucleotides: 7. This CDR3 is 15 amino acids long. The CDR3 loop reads CASSYTSGRAAEQYF. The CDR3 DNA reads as TGTGCCAGCAGTTACACTAGCGGGAGGGCCGCCGAGCAGTACTTC.

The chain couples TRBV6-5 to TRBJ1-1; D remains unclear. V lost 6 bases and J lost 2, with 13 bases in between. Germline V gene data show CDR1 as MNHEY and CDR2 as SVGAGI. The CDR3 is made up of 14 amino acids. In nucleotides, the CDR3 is TGTGCCAGCAGGACCCAGAGGGATAACACTGAAGCTTTCTTT. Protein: CASRTQRDNTEAFF.

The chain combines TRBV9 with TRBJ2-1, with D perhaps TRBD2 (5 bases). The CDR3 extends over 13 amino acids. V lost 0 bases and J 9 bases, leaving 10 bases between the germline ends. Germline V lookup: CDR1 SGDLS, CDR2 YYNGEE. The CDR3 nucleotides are TGTGCCAGCAGCGTAGTAGCTAGCAGTGAGCAGTTCTTC. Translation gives CASSVVASSEQFF.

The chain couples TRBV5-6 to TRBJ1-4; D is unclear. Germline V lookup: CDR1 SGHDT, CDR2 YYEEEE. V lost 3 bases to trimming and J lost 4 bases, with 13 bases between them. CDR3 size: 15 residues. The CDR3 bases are TGTGCCAGCAGCTCTCGGCAGGTGGATAATGAAAAACTGTTTTTT. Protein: CASSSRQVDNEKLFF. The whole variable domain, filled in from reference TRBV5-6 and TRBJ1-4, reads DAGVTQSPTHLIKTRGQQVTLRCSPKSGHDTVSWYQQALGQGPQFIFQYYEEEERQRGNFPDRFSGHQFPNYSSELNVNALLLGDSALYLCASSSRQVDNEKLFFGSGTQLSVL.

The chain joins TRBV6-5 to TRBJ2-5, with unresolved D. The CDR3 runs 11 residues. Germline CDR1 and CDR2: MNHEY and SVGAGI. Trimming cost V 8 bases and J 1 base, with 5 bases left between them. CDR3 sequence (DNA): TGTGCCAGCGGGCGCCAAGAGACCCAGTACTTC. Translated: CASGRQETQYF.

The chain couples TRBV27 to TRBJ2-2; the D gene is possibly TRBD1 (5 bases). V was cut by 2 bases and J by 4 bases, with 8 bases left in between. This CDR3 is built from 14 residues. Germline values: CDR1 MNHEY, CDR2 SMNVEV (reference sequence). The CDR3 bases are TGTGCCAGCAGTTTAGGCAGGGTCACCGGGGAGCTGTTTTTT. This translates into CASSLGRVTGELFF.

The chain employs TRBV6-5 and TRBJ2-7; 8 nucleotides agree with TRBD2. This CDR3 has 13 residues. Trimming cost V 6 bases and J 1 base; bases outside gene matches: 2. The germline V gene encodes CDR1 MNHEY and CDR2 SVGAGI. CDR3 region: CASSGGGSYEQYV. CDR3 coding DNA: TGTGCCAGCAGCGGGGGGGGATCCTACGAGCAGTACGTC.

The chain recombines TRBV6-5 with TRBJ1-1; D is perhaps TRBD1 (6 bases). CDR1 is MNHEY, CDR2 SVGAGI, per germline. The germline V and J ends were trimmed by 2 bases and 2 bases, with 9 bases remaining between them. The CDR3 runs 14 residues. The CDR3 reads CASSYNRENTEAFF. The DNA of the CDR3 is TGTGCCAGCAGTTACAACAGGGAAAACACTGAAGCTTTCTTT.

CDR3 protein: CASSLGGSGNTIYF. Here the CDR3 DNA reads TGTGCCAGCAGCCTAGGGGGATCTGGAAACACCATATATTTT. V is TRBV6-5 and J is TRBJ1-3; weak D call: TRBD1 (6 bases). Germline V gene sequence: CDR1 MNHEY, CDR2 SVGAGI. The CDR3 is 14 amino acids. The ends were cut back, 6 bases at V and 1 base at J, with 10 bases in the middle.

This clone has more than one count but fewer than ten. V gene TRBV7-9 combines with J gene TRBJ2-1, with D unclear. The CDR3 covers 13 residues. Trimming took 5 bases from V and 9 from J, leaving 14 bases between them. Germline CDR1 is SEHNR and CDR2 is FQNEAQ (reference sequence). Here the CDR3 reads CASSPRLFSEQFF. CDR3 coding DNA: TGTGCCAGCAGCCCCAGGCTCTTTAGTGAGCAGTTCTTC.

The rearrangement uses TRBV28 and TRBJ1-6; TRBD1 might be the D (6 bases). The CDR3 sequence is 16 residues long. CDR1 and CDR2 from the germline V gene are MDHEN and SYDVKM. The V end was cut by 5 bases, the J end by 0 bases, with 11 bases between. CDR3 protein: CASSIDRSSYNSPLHF. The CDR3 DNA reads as TGTGCCAGCAGTATCGACAGGAGCTCCTATAATTCACCCCTCCACTTT.

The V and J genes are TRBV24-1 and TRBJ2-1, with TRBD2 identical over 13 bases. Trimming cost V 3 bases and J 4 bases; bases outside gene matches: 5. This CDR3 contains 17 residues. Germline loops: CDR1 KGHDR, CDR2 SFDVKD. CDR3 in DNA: TGTGCCACCAGTGATCTCCAGGGACTAGCGGGATACAATGAGCAGTTCTTC. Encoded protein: CATSDLQGLAGYNEQFF.